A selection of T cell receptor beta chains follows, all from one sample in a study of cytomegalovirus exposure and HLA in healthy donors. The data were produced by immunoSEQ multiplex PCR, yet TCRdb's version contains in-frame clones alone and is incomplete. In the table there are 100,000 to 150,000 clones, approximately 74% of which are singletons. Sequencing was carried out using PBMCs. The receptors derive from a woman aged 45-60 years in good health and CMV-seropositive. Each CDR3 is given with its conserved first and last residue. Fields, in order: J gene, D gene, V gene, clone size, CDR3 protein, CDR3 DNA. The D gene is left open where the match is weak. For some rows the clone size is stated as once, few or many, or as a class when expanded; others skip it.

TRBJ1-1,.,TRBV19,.,CASIPQGPKNTEAFF,TGTGCCAGTATCCCGCAGGGTCCTAAGAACACTGAAGCTTTCTTT
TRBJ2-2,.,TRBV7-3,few,CASSSQGYGELFF,TGTGCCAGCAGCTCTCAGGGTTACGGGGAGCTGTTTTTT
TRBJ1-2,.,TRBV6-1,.,CASTAGANRYGYTF,TGTGCCAGCACGGCGGGGGCAAATCGCTATGGCTACACCTTC
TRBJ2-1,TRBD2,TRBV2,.,CASRENWAGGLNEQFF,TGTGCCAGCAGGGAAAACTGGGCGGGGGGGCTCAATGAGCAGTTCTTC
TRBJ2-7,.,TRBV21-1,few,CASRPGLAGEDYEQYF,TGTGCCAGCAGACCTGGACTAGCGGGAGAGGACTACGAGCAGTACTTC
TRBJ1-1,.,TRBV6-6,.,CASAVTVNTEAFF,TGTGCCAGCGCGGTGACGGTGAACACTGAAGCTTTCTTT
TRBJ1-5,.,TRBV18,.,CASSPSAVYSNQPQHF,TGTGCCAGCTCACCTAGTGCGGTTTATAGCAATCAGCCCCAGCATTTT
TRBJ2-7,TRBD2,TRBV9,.,CASSVVGGSGEQYF,TGTGCCAGCAGCGTAGTGGGCGGGAGTGGTGAGCAGTACTTC
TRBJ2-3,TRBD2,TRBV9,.,CASSVASGADTQYF,TGTGCCAGCAGCGTAGCTAGCGGGGCAGATACGCAGTATTTT
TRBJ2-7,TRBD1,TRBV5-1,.,CASSKTGTGEYEQYF,TGCGCCAGCAGCAAAACCGGGACAGGGGAATACGAGCAGTACTTC
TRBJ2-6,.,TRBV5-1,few,CASSLEGYNVLTF,TGCGCCAGCAGCTTGGAGGGGTACAACGTCCTGACTTTC
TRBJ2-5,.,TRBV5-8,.,CASSLFRGDEETQYF,TGTGCCAGCAGCTTATTCAGGGGCGATGAGGAGACCCAGTACTTC
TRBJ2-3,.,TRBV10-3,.,CAISESVGPTDTQYF,TGTGCCATCAGTGAGTCAGTGGGCCCCACAGATACGCAGTATTTT
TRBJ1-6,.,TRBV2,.,CASSDYPSPLHF,TGTGCCAGCAGTGATTATCCTTCACCCCTCCACTTT
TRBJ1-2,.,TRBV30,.,CAWSVPAGRAYGYTF,TGTGCCTGGAGTGTACCGGCAGGGCGTGCATATGGCTACACCTTC
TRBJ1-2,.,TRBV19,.,CASSIGRTAFYGYTF,TGTGCCAGTAGTATTGGACGGACAGCCTTCTATGGCTACACCTTC
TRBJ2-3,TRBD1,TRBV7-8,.,CASSRNRDRGRTDTQYF,TGTGCCAGCAGCAGAAACCGGGACAGGGGTCGCACAGATACGCAGTATTTT
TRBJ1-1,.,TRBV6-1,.,CASSEGQDTEAFF,TGTGCCAGCAGTGAAGGGCAGGACACTGAAGCTTTCTTT
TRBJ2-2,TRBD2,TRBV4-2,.,CASSQVAGAPSGELFF,TGTGCCAGCAGCCAAGTAGCGGGAGCACCCTCCGGGGAGCTGTTTTTT
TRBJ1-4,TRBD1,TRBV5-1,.,CASSAEQGTNEKLFF,TGCGCCAGCAGCGCAGAACAGGGGACTAATGAAAAACTGTTTTTT
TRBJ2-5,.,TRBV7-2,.,CASSFHLETQYF,TGTGCCAGCAGCTTCCACTTAGAGACCCAGTACTTC
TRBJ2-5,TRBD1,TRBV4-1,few,CASSQGQQGDRIATQYF,TGCGCCAGCAGCCAAGGCCAACAGGGGGATCGAATCGCGACCCAGTACTTC
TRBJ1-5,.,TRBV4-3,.,CASSQELFQGSAGGNQPQHF,TGCGCCAGCAGCCAAGAGCTGTTCCAGGGAAGTGCTGGGGGCAATCAGCCCCAGCATTTT
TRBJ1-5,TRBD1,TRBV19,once,CASSISGQYSNQPQHF,TGTGCCAGTAGTATCTCGGGACAGTATAGCAATCAGCCCCAGCATTTT
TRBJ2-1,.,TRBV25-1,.,CASSEFRVGEQFF,TGTGCCAGCAGTGAATTCAGGGTGGGTGAGCAGTTCTTC
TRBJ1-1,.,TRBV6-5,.,CASSLSATLNTEAFF,TGTGCCAGCAGTTTGTCGGCGACTTTGAACACTGAAGCTTTCTTT
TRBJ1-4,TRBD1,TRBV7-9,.,CASSPMGQAGEKLFF,TGTGCCAGCAGCCCTATGGGACAGGCGGGCGAAAAACTGTTTTTT
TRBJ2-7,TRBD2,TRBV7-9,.,CASSSRLAGGFGSYEQYF,TGTGCCAGCAGCTCCCGACTAGCGGGAGGGTTCGGGAGCTACGAGCAGTACTTC
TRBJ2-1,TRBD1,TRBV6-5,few,CASSSTGTGYNEQFF,TGTGCCAGCAGTTCCACCGGGACAGGGTACAATGAGCAGTTCTTC
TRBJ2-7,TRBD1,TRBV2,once,CASNPTGDGEQYF,TGTGCCAGCAACCCGACAGGGGACGGGGAGCAGTACTTC
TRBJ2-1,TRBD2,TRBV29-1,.,CSVVGGSSGSYNEQFF,TGCAGCGTTGTCGGTGGGTCTAGCGGGTCCTACAATGAGCAGTTCTTC
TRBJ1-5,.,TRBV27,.,CASSLSGSQPQHF,TGTGCCAGCAGTTTAAGCGGAAGTCAGCCCCAGCATTTT
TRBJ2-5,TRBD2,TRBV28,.,CASSRPSGSGETQYF,TGTGCCAGCAGTCGCCCTAGCGGGAGCGGAGAGACCCAGTACTTC
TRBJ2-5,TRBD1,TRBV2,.,CASTRGTGSETQYF,TGTGCCAGCACAAGGGGGACAGGGTCAGAGACCCAGTACTTC
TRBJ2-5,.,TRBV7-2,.,CASSLSSWSQETQYF,TGTGCCAGCAGCTTAAGTAGCTGGTCCCAAGAGACCCAGTACTTC
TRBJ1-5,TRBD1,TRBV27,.,CASSLFAPGQGVGGNQPQHF,TGTGCCAGCAGTTTATTCGCCCCGGGACAGGGGGTTGGGGGCAATCAGCCCCAGCATTTT
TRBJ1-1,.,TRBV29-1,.,CSVDSELRTEAFF,TGCAGCGTTGATAGTGAGTTGAGGACTGAAGCTTTCTTT
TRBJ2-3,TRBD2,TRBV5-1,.,CASNQLGGSLSTDTQYF,TGCGCCAGCAACCAATTAGGCGGGAGCCTAAGTACGGATACGCAGTATTTT
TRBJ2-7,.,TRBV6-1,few,CASSATELYEQYF,TGTGCCAGCAGTGCGACAGAGCTCTACGAGCAGTACTTC
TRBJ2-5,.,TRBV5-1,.,CASSLGRQVQETQYF,TGCGCCAGCAGCTTGGGGAGACAGGTCCAAGAGACCCAGTACTTC
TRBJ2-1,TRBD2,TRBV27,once,CASTLRTSGTSYNEQFF,TGTGCCAGCACTTTGAGGACTAGCGGGACTTCCTACAATGAGCAGTTCTTC
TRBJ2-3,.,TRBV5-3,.,CARSLVAADTQYF,TGTGCCAGAAGCTTGGTGGCGGCAGATACGCAGTATTTT
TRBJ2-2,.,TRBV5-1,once,CASSLAGPGRTGELFF,TGCGCCAGCAGCTTGGCGGGCCCAGGGAGGACCGGGGAGCTGTTTTTT
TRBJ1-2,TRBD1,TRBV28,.,CASISPQGGVGYTF,TGTGCCAGCATATCGCCACAGGGGGGAGTTGGCTACACCTTC
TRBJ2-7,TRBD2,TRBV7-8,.,CASSQQGLAGAYYEQYF,TGTGCCAGCAGCCAGCAAGGACTAGCGGGGGCCTATTACGAGCAGTACTTC
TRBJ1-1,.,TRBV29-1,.,CSAQNPRAVAEAFF,TGCAGCGCCCAGAATCCCAGGGCAGTAGCTGAAGCTTTCTTT
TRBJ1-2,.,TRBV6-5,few,CASSATGTYYGYTF,TGTGCCAGCAGTGCCACCGGGACATACTATGGCTACACCTTC
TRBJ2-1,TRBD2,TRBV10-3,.,CAISEGLALNNEQFF,TGTGCCATCAGTGAGGGACTAGCGTTAAACAATGAGCAGTTCTTC
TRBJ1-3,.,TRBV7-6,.,CASEGTACGNTIYF,TGTGCCAGCGAGGGAACAGCGTGTGGAAACACCATATATTTT
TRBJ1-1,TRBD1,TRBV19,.,CASRSRDRLRLNTEAFF,TGTGCCAGTAGAAGCCGGGACAGGCTCCGACTTAACACTGAAGCTTTCTTT
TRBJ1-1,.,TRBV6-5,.,CASRSGVGPQAFF,TGTGCCAGCAGATCCGGGGTCGGGCCTCAAGCTTTCTTT
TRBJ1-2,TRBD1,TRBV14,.,CASSRRQGINYGYTF,TGTGCCAGCAGCAGGCGACAGGGGATCAACTATGGCTACACCTTC
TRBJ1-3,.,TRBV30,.,CAWYLTGTGNTIYF,TGTGCCTGGTACCTAACAGGGACTGGAAACACCATATATTTT
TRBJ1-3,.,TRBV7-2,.,CASSQNMGNTIYF,TGTGCCAGCAGCCAAAACATGGGAAACACCATATATTTT